This is a list of T cell receptor beta chains from one sample in a study of cytomegalovirus exposure and HLA in healthy donors. TCRdb's table, derived via immunoSEQ multiplex PCR, lists solely in-frame clones and lacks some. The sample has approximately 150,000 clones, 75% to 85% seen once. What was sequenced was PBMCs. All receptors derive from a man aged 45-65 years in good health and CMV-seropositive. CDR3s include the opening cysteine and the closing phenylalanine or tryptophan. D genes are given only for firm matches. Not every row has a clone size; where given, it reads once, few, many or a size class.

J | V | D | size | DNA | CDR3
TRBJ2-7 | TRBV5-1 | TRBD2 | . | TGCGCCAGCAGCAGTAGCGGGGGAGCCTACGAGCAGTACTTC | CASSSSGGAYEQYF
TRBJ1-1 | TRBV28 | TRBD1 | . | TGTGCCAGCAGTTTACGGGACAGAGTATACACTGAAGCTTTCTTT | CASSLRDRVYTEAFF
TRBJ2-2 | TRBV5-1 | . | . | TGCGCCAGCAGCCCCGGACGGGAAGGGAGAGCCGGGGAGCTGTTTTTT | CASSPGREGRAGELFF
TRBJ1-4 | TRBV19 | TRBD1 | once | TGTGCCAGTAGTACCTGGACAGGGGCGGGTGAAAAACTGTTTTTT | CASSTWTGAGEKLFF
TRBJ2-7 | TRBV10-3 | TRBD1 | . | TGTGCCATCAGCCCGGACAGGGGGCGCGTGGACGAGCAGTACTTC | CAISPDRGRVDEQYF
TRBJ2-3 | TRBV5-1 | . | once | TGCGCCAGCAGACCCCTCCGGGGGGCCGGGCCAGATACGCAGTATTTT | CASRPLRGAGPDTQYF
TRBJ1-4 | TRBV9 | . | . | TGTGCCAGCAGCGTAGCCGGACAGCATAATGAAAAACTGTTTTTT | CASSVAGQHNEKLFF
TRBJ1-1 | TRBV5-1 | . | . | TGCGCCAGCAGCTTGGCCGGGGGATCTATGAACACTGAAGCTTTCTTT | CASSLAGGSMNTEAFF
TRBJ1-6 | TRBV23-1 | . | . | TGCGCCAGCAGTCAACTGACATACAATAATTCACCCCTCCACTTT | CASSQLTYNNSPLHF
TRBJ2-1 | TRBV11-2 | . | . | TGTGCCAGCAGCTTAGGGCTAGCGGAGCAGTTCTTC | CASSLGLAEQFF
TRBJ1-4 | TRBV25-1 | . | . | TGTGCCAGCAGTGACGCGAGGGCAACTAATGAAAAACTGTTTTTT | CASSDARATNEKLFF
TRBJ2-6 | TRBV5-4 | TRBD2 | . | TGTGCCAGCAGCAATGGGAGGGGACTGACGCTCTTGGGGGCCAACGTCCTGACTTTC | CASSNGRGLTLLGANVLTF
TRBJ2-1 | TRBV29-1 | TRBD2 | few | TGCAGCGTTGGAGGACTAGCGAATGAGCAGTTCTTC | CSVGGLANEQFF
TRBJ1-2 | TRBV9 | TRBD1 | . | TGTGCCAGCAGCGTAGCCCCGGACAGGGGCTTGGGTGGCTACACCTTC | CASSVAPDRGLGGYTF
TRBJ2-1 | TRBV19 | TRBD2 | . | TGTGCCAGTAGTACCGTACTAGCGGGAGGGGGGAATGAGCAGTTCTTC | CASSTVLAGGGNEQFF
TRBJ1-2 | TRBV5-1 | . | . | TGCGCCAGCAGCTTGGAACCCAGTAACTATGGCTACACCTTC | CASSLEPSNYGYTF
TRBJ2-6 | TRBV7-9 | TRBD1 | . | TGTTCCAGCAGCCCATACAGGGGTCTCTCTGGGGCCAACGTCCTGACTTTC | CSSSPYRGLSGANVLTF
TRBJ1-2 | TRBV29-1 | TRBD1 | . | TGCAGCGTTGGGGACAGGGGGATCTATGGCTACACCTTC | CSVGDRGIYGYTF
TRBJ1-2 | TRBV19 | . | . | TGTGCCAGTAGTATGCAAGCGATAAACTATGGCTACACCTTC | CASSMQAINYGYTF
TRBJ1-1 | TRBV7-2 | TRBD1 | . | TGTGCCAGCAGCTCGATAGGGGGCAACACTGAAGCTTTCTTT | CASSSIGGNTEAFF
TRBJ1-2 | TRBV5-1 | . | . | TGCGCCAGCAGCTCTGAGTCAGGGGTCTATGGCTACACCTTC | CASSSESGVYGYTF
TRBJ2-2 | TRBV7-3 | TRBD2 | . | TGTGCCAGCAGCTTAACGGGCAGCGGGGCCATCATCTCCGGGGAGCTGTTTTTT | CASSLTGSGAIISGELFF
TRBJ2-7 | TRBV4-1 | TRBD2 | . | TGCGCCAGCAGCCAAGAACCTGAGCGGGAGTTCTACGAGCAGTACTTC | CASSQEPEREFYEQYF
TRBJ2-5 | TRBV7-9 | TRBD2 | . | TGTGCCAGCAGCCCCCGAGGACTAGCGGGGGGCCAAGAGACCCAGTACTTC | CASSPRGLAGGQETQYF
TRBJ2-7 | TRBV27 | TRBD2 | . | TGTGCCAGCAGTCCTAGCGGGAGTGGTTCCTACGAGCAGTACTTC | CASSPSGSGSYEQYF
TRBJ1-2 | TRBV5-5 | . | . | TGTGCCAGCAGCTTGTCAACAGGCCTCTATGGCTACACCTTC | CASSLSTGLYGYTF
TRBJ2-5 | TRBV2 | . | . | TGTGCAGGGGGAGGGGAAGAGACCCAGTACTTC | CAGGGEETQYF
TRBJ2-7 | TRBV6-1 | TRBD2 | . | TGTGCCAGCAGTGAAGCGGCCAGCGGGGGGATGAGGGAGCAGTACTTC | CASSEAASGGMREQYF
TRBJ1-4 | TRBV29-1 | TRBD1 | . | TGCAGCGGGGACAGGAGGGGAAAACTGTTTTTT | CSGDRRGKLFF
TRBJ2-3 | TRBV6-6 | TRBD1 | . | TGTGCCAGCAGTCCGGGACAGGGGACAGATACGCAGTATTTT | CASSPGQGTDTQYF
TRBJ2-5 | TRBV7-8 | TRBD1 | . | TGTGCCAGCAGCCTCTACAGGGGATACCAAGAGACCCAGTACTTC | CASSLYRGYQETQYF
TRBJ2-7 | TRBV28 | . | . | TGTGCCAGCCGTGGGCCACGCGAGCAGTACTTC | CASRGPREQYF
TRBJ1-3 | TRBV11-2 | . | . | TGTGCCAGCAGCTTAGACCGCCTCGATCGGACCATATATTTT | CASSLDRLDRTIYF
TRBJ2-7 | TRBV9 | TRBD1 | . | TGTGCCAGCAGCCCGACGGGACAGGGTAGTTTCTACGAGCAGTACTTC | CASSPTGQGSFYEQYF
TRBJ1-1 | TRBV5-5 | TRBD1 | . | TGTGCCAGCAGCCTTACAGGGGGTCCCTTGAACACTGAAGCTTTCTTT | CASSLTGGPLNTEAFF
TRBJ1-3 | TRBV4-3 | TRBD1 | . | TGCGCCAGCAGCCAAGAGGGACAGGGGGTAAACACCATATATTTT | CASSQEGQGVNTIYF
TRBJ2-7 | TRBV5-1 | TRBD1 | . | TGCGCCAGCAGCTTGGAGGGACAGGAATACGAGCAGTACTTC | CASSLEGQEYEQYF
TRBJ2-7 | TRBV29-1 | TRBD1 | . | TGCAGCGGGGGGGGACAGGGTGGGGGTCGGCAGTACTTC | CSGGGQGGGRQYF
TRBJ2-1 | TRBV28 | TRBD1 | . | TGTGCCAGCATAACGGGAAACAGGGGAGTGAATGAGCAGTTCTTC | CASITGNRGVNEQFF
TRBJ1-5 | TRBV18 | . | . | TGTGCCAGCTCACCAGCGGACAGTGTACAGCCCCAGCATTTT | CASSPADSVQPQHF
TRBJ2-5 | TRBV4-3 | TRBD1 | . | TGCGCCAGCAGCCAAGATACGACAGGGTACCAAGAGACCCAGTACTTC | CASSQDTTGYQETQYF
TRBJ2-3 | TRBV4-2 | TRBD2 | . | TGTGCCAGCAGCCAAGAGAATAGCGGGGATGCAGATACGCAGTATTTT | CASSQENSGDADTQYF
TRBJ2-5 | TRBV19 | TRBD2 | . | TGTGCCAGTAGTCGGACTAGAGCAGAGACCCAGTACTTC | CASSRTRAETQYF
TRBJ2-5 | TRBV9 | TRBD1 | . | TGTGCCAGCAGCGTCACAGGGGGCGGAGGAGAGACCCAGTACTTC | CASSVTGGGGETQYF
TRBJ2-4 | TRBV18 | TRBD1 | . | TGTGCCAGCTCACCCGGGACAGGGCTCGACGGCATTCAGTACTTC | CASSPGTGLDGIQYF
TRBJ2-5 | TRBV7-8 | . | . | TGTGCCAGCAGCTTATATATGTTCCAAGAGACCCAGTACTTC | CASSLYMFQETQYF
TRBJ2-7 | TRBV28 | TRBD1 | . | TGTGCCAGCAGTCCCTCGGTCCGGGACAGCTCCTACGAGCAGTACTTC | CASSPSVRDSSYEQYF
TRBJ2-7 | TRBV11-2 | TRBD2 | . | TGTGCCAGCAGCTCTACACTTTGGACTAGCGGGGATCTAGATGACGAGCAGTACTTC | CASSSTLWTSGDLDDEQYF
TRBJ2-1 | TRBV6-4 | TRBD2 | . | TGTGCCAGCAGTCTCGGGACTAGCGGTCTTGATGAGCAGTTCTTC | CASSLGTSGLDEQFF
TRBJ1-4 | TRBV21-1 | . | . | TGTGCCAGCAGCACGCTTGGGCGTTTAAATGAAAAACTGTTTTTT | CASSTLGRLNEKLFF
TRBJ2-5 | TRBV7-9 | TRBD1 | . | TGTGCCAGCAGCTTAAAGGACAGGGACCCTCGGGAGACCCAGTACTTC | CASSLKDRDPRETQYF
TRBJ2-1 | TRBV5-6 | TRBD2 | . | TGTGCCAGCAGCTTTATGGGAGCGGGAGGGCCGATAGCTTACAATGAGCAGTTCTTC | CASSFMGAGGPIAYNEQFF
TRBJ2-3 | TRBV6-5 | . | . | TGTGCCAGCAGTTCAGTCCAGGGGAGCGGTGCGCAGTATTTT | CASSSVQGSGAQYF